These 30 T cell receptor beta chains came from one sample sequenced in a study of beta chain features in type 1 diabetes. The investigators reverse transcribed all of the isolated RNA, so they sequenced expressed TCRB transcripts. The assay was immunoSEQ multiplex PCR, and TCRdb's table has in-frame clones only and misses some. This sample carries more than 250,000 clones, approximately 15% of them seen once, and the ten largest clones take roughly 0.015%. The study's findings and limits: For Type 1 diabetes patients, all four CD4+ subsets carried TCRB CDR3s that were moderately but significantly shorter.

Their recognized antigens are unknown. The sequencing input was naive CD4+ T cells from blood. These receptors originate from a man in his late teens or twenties with type 1 diabetes.

This clone was recorded a few times. This chain links TRBV4-1 with TRBJ2-7; unclear D gene. The CDR3 is 15 amino acids. Trimming shortened V by 4 bases and J by 3 bases, and 16 bases separated the two germline ends. Germline V lookup: CDR1 MGHRA, CDR2 YSYEKL. The CDR3 DNA sequence: TGCGCCAGCAGCCCAGGCAAGCCCAATAGCTACGAGCAGTACTTC. Amino acid sequence: CASSPGKPNSYEQYF.

The chain links TRBV7-9 to TRBJ1-2; D not resolved. V was trimmed by 2 bases and J by 8 bases, leaving 21 bases between them. The CDR3 totals 16 residues. Germline loops: CDR1 SEHNR, CDR2 FQNEAQ (reference sequence). This chain's CDR3 is CASSLSLRRVWRGYTF. The CDR3 DNA is TGTGCCAGCAGCTTAAGTCTTCGGAGGGTGTGGCGGGGCTACACCTTC.

This clone has a handful of counts. Different DNA sequences within this sample yield the same CDR3. This rearrangement joins TRBV27 to TRBJ1-1; the D gene is possibly TRBD1 (5 bases). Trimming removed 3 bases at V and 5 bases at J, with 10 bases between. The germline V gene encodes CDR1 MNHEY and CDR2 SMNVEV (reference sequence). This CDR3 is built from 13 residues. As DNA, the CDR3 is TGTGCCAGCAGTTTGAGCGGGGGGACTGAAGCTTTCTTT. Its protein product is CASSLSGGTEAFF.

The gene calls are TRBV11-2 and TRBJ2-7; TRBD2 matches at 10 bases. Germline V gives CDR1 SGHAT, CDR2 FQNNGV. The CDR3 runs to 16 residues. The ends lost 5 bases at V and 6 bases at J; junction bases unmatched: 13. The CDR3 region is CASSLTPSGSTPEQYF. In DNA, the CDR3 is TGTGCCAGCAGCCTTACCCCTAGCGGGAGTACACCCGAGCAGTACTTC.

The chain carries TRBV4-1 and TRBJ2-3; possible D gene TRBD2, 5 bases. Trimming pared 4 bases from V and 3 bases from J, leaving 11 bases between. This CDR3 is 14 amino acids long. The germline V gene encodes CDR1 MGHRA and CDR2 YSYEKL. The CDR3 DNA is TGCGCCAGCAGCCGAGGCGGGCGGACAGATACGCAGTATTTT. Translating it yields CASSRGGRTDTQYF.

CDR3 DNA: TGTGCCATCAGTGAGATGGTAGCTCGGAATGAGCAGTTCTTC. Its protein product is CAISEMVARNEQFF. The gene calls are TRBV10-3 and TRBJ2-1; unclear D gene. This CDR3 region has 14 residues. V was clipped by 2 bases and J by 7 bases, with 12 bases between them. CDR1 and CDR2 from the germline V gene are ENHRY and SYGVKD.

V is TRBV28 and J is TRBJ1-1; weak D call: TRBD1 (5 bases). Germline V lookup: CDR1 MDHEN, CDR2 SYDVKM. Trimming removed 2 bases from V and 5 bases from J, with 9 bases in between. This CDR3 has 13 residues. CDR3 DNA: TGTGCCAGCAGTTTAGCCAGGGTGACTGAAGCTTTCTTT. Translated: CASSLARVTEAFF.

This chain uses TRBV29-1 with TRBJ1-2; 7 bases are a match to TRBD1. V shed 1 base and J 1 base; nucleotides not matched to a gene: 3. Germline V gene lookup returns CDR1 SQVTM and CDR2 ANQGSEA. This CDR3 comprises 14 residues. The CDR3 bases are TGCAGCGTTGAAGTTAACAGGGGTAACTATGGCTACACCTTC. This translates into CSVEVNRGNYGYTF.

The V and J genes are TRBV11-2 and TRBJ2-5; 7 bases agree with TRBD1. This CDR3 has 15 amino acids. The V segment lost 2 bases and the J segment 5 bases; nucleotides outside the gene matches: 8. Germline values: CDR1 SGHAT, CDR2 FQNNGV. The DNA for the CDR3 is TGTGCCAGCAGCTTATGGTCCAGGGGGAAGGAGACCCAGTACTTC. Encoded protein: CASSLWSRGKETQYF.

Only a few counts were recorded for this clone. The V and J genes are TRBV10-3 and TRBJ1-5; 9 bases match TRBD1. CDR1 is ENHRY and CDR2 is SYGVKD in the germline V gene. The CDR3 is 16 amino acids. J was trimmed by 3 bases and V by 2 bases; bases with no gene match: 5. CDR3 loop: CAISEGTGMVNQPQHF. DNA for the CDR3: TGTGCCATCAGTGAGGGGACAGGGATGGTCAATCAGCCCCAGCATTTT.

V gene TRBV29-1 combines with J gene TRBJ2-1; 12 nucleotides line up with TRBD1. Per the germline V gene, CDR1 is SQVTM and CDR2 is ANQGSEA. V dropped 6 bases and J dropped 8; count of bases not matched to a gene: 11. This CDR3 comprises 15 residues. The CDR3: CSVPSGTGGWHEQFF. The CDR3 region has the DNA TGCAGCGTACCCTCCGGGACAGGGGGCTGGCATGAGCAGTTCTTC.

The sample holds a few counts of this clone. V is TRBV6-1 and J is TRBJ2-7, with D perhaps matching TRBD1 (6 bases). The germline V gene has CDR1 MNHNS and CDR2 SASEGT. This CDR3 has 14 residues. V gave up 8 bases and J gave up 0 bases, with 14 bases separating them. The CDR3 is CASVSGHYSYEQYF. For the CDR3, the DNA is TGTGCCAGCGTATCGGGACACTACTCCTACGAGCAGTACTTC.

The chain joins TRBV30 to TRBJ2-7, with 10 bases identical to TRBD2. The CDR3 has 14 residues. Losses at the gene ends were 0 bases for V and 4 bases for J; bases not matched to a gene: 3. The germline gives CDR1 GTSNPN, CDR2 SVGIG (reference sequence). Here the CDR3 reads CAWSVASGRYEQYF. The CDR3 DNA reads as TGTGCCTGGAGTGTCGCTAGCGGGAGATACGAGCAGTACTTC.

This chain connects TRBV6-1 to TRBJ2-7; possibly TRBD1 for D (6 bases). Germline-derived CDR1 and CDR2 are MNHNS and SASEGT. With 5 bases removed from V and 4 bases from J, the gap between germline ends came to 12 bases. The CDR3 runs 13 residues. In DNA form, the CDR3 reads TGTGCCAGCAGTTTACAGGGTCTTTACGAGCAGTACTTC. Protein product: CASSLQGLYEQYF.

This clone was observed a few times. The rearrangement uses TRBV29-1 and TRBJ2-7, with 8 bases that match TRBD1. The CDR3 totals 13 residues. After removal of 6 bases from V and 4 bases from J, the junction contained 8 bases not matched to a gene. CDR1 SQVTM and CDR2 ANQGSEA come from the germline V gene. The CDR3 is CSVTGTGRYEQYF. The CDR3 DNA follows: TGCAGCGTGACCGGGACAGGCCGATACGAGCAGTACTTC.

In its sample, this clone was seen a few times. The chain links TRBV5-1 to TRBJ2-2, with TRBD2 as a possible D gene (5 bases). The germline CDR1 and CDR2 sequences are SGHRS and YFSETQ. CDR3 length: 14 amino acids. The V end lost 5 bases, the J end lost 8 bases, and 16 bases lay between the germline ends. This CDR3 is CASSPVERRGELFF. The CDR3 DNA reads as TGCGCCAGCAGTCCCGTCGAGCGGCGAGGGGAGCTGTTTTTT.

The CDR3 DNA reads as TGTGCCAGCATTCCGGGACTCCACGGCGGGGAGCTGTTTTTT. Translating gives CASIPGLHGGELFF. The chain couples TRBV2 to TRBJ2-2, with D possibly being TRBD2 (6 bases). The germline V gene has CDR1 SNHLY and CDR2 FYNNEI. Trimming stripped 7 bases from V and 7 bases from J, with 16 bases between. CDR3 length equals 14 residues.

V and J are TRBV7-2 and TRBJ2-5; D possibly corresponds to TRBD2 (6 bases). CDR1 and CDR2 from the germline V gene are SGHTA and FQGNSA. The CDR3 is 16 amino acids. V was trimmed by 5 bases and J by 2 bases, leaving 18 bases between them. The CDR3: CASSPRASATQETQYF. CDR3 sequence (DNA): TGTGCCAGCAGCCCTCGGGCTAGCGCCACACAAGAGACCCAGTACTTC.

This clone turned up a few times. The chain links TRBV7-9 to TRBJ2-7; no firm D call. CDR1 and CDR2 from the germline V gene are SEHNR and FQNEAQ (reference sequence). V lost 6 bases, J lost 4 bases, and 19 bases lay in between. This CDR3 is built from 15 residues. CDR3 residues: CASRKSVGNLYEQYF. The CDR3 DNA follows: TGTGCCAGCAGAAAAAGCGTCGGCAACCTATACGAGCAGTACTTC.

The rearrangement uses TRBV6-5 and TRBJ1-5; D uncertain. The germline V gene encodes CDR1 MNHEY and CDR2 SVGAGI. Trimming took off 2 bases at V and 4 bases at J, with 6 bases between the two ends. The CDR3 spans 13 residues. DNA of the CDR3: TGTGCCAGCAGTTACAGGAGGAATCAGCCCCAGCATTTT. Its protein is CASSYRRNQPQHF.

This clone showed up just a few times. CDR3 nucleotide sequence: TGTGCCAGCAGCTTAGGAAGCCGTCGCCGTTTTTACGAGCAGTACTTC. Its translation is CASSLGSRRRFYEQYF. The chain joins TRBV7-2 to TRBJ2-7; D gene uncertain. Trimming stripped 1 base from V and 4 bases from J, with 17 bases between. Germline CDR1 is SGHTA and CDR2 is FQGNSA. This CDR3 is built from 16 residues. Full variable domain (rest looked up from reference TRBV7-2 and TRBJ2-7): GAGVSQSPSNKVTEKGKDVELRCDPISGHTALYWYRQSLGQGLEFLIYFQGNSAPDKSGLPSDRFSAERTGGSVSTLTIQRTQQEDSAVYLCASSLGSRRRFYEQYFGPGTRLTVT.

The rearrangement joins TRBV28 to TRBJ1-1; D is unresolved. Germline-derived CDR1 and CDR2 are MDHEN and SYDVKM. The CDR3 covers 13 residues. The germline V and J ends were trimmed by 6 bases and 1 base, with 9 bases remaining between them. The CDR3 is CASSSPGNTEAFF. CDR3 coding DNA: TGTGCCAGCAGCTCTCCCGGGAACACTGAAGCTTTCTTT.

The V and J genes are TRBV5-4 and TRBJ1-1; TRBD1 might be the D (5 bases). The CDR3 spans 14 residues. Germline CDR1 is SGHNT and CDR2 is YYREEE (reference sequence). Trimming removed 1 base from V and 5 bases from J, with 12 bases in between. Here the CDR3 reads CASSLRDGGTEAFF. Written as DNA, the CDR3 is TGTGCCAGCAGCTTGAGGGACGGGGGGACTGAAGCTTTCTTT.

The chain recombines TRBV6-6 with TRBJ2-3, with 8 bases aligning to TRBD2. CDR1 is MNHNY, CDR2 SVGAGI, per germline (reference sequence). V shed 8 bases, J shed 7 bases, and the junction held 17 bases outside the gene matches. The CDR3 is 16 residues long. As DNA, the CDR3 is TGTGCCAGCGCGCGGGGCGGGAGGTCGGGGCCGTATACGCAGTATTTT. This codes for CASARGGRSGPYTQYF.

V gene TRBV7-9 combines with J gene TRBJ1-1, with TRBD1 matching 9 bases. The trim removed 3 bases at V and 2 bases at J, leaving 1 base unmatched. Germline lookup yields CDR1 SEHNR and CDR2 FQNEAQ (reference sequence). The CDR3 has 14 residues. The CDR3 is CASSLGQGNTEAFF. Written as DNA, the CDR3 is TGTGCCAGCAGCTTGGGACAGGGAAACACTGAAGCTTTCTTT.

The chain is built from TRBV9 and TRBJ2-5; TRBD2 matches at 7 bases. The CDR3 is 15 amino acids. The germline CDR1 and CDR2 sequences are SGDLS and YYNGEE. Trimming took 3 bases from V and 2 from J; bases not matched to a gene: 7. CDR3 DNA sequence: TGTGCCAGCAGCGAAGGGCTGGGGGGGCAAGAGACCCAGTACTTC. Translating it yields CASSEGLGGQETQYF.

This clone appeared a few times. This chain joins TRBV30 and TRBJ1-1; 8 bases align to TRBD1. This CDR3 region has 14 residues. V was pared by 3 bases and J by 5 bases, with 8 bases of the junction left unmatched. Germline V CDR1 and CDR2: GTSNPN, SVGIG (reference sequence). The CDR3 DNA follows: TGTGCCTGGAGGACGGACAGGGTCTGGACTGAAGCTTTCTTT. Encoded protein: CAWRTDRVWTEAFF.

In its sample, this clone was seen a few times. The V and J genes are TRBV28 and TRBJ1-1; a weak D match, TRBD1 (5 bases). The CDR3 is 15 amino acids. V was trimmed by 9 bases and J by 0 bases, leaving 17 bases between them. Germline values: CDR1 MDHEN, CDR2 SYDVKM. Written as DNA, the CDR3 is TGTGCCAGTCTCGGGGGGGGGTTAATGAACACTGAAGCTTTCTTT. Translating gives CASLGGGLMNTEAFF.

This clone was observed a few times. The chain employs TRBV11-3 and TRBJ2-1; D uncertain. CDR3 length: 14 residues. Germline V CDR1 and CDR2: SGHNT, YENEEA. V gave up 1 base and J gave up 3 bases, with 7 bases separating them. In DNA, the CDR3 is TGTGCCAGCAGCTTAGGGTCGGGCTACAATGAGCAGTTCTTC. Encoded protein: CASSLGSGYNEQFF.

There are a few counts of this clone. The V and J genes are TRBV10-3 and TRBJ2-5; TRBD1 is a possible D gene (6 bases). This CDR3 region has 15 residues. The germline gives CDR1 ENHRY, CDR2 SYGVKD. Trimming took off 3 bases at V and 2 bases at J, with 13 bases between the two ends. The DNA of the CDR3 is TGTGCCATCAGTGATAGGGACACCCCTCAAGAGACCCAGTACTTC. Its translation is CAISDRDTPQETQYF.